This T cell receptor (beta chain) was profiled in a study of cytomegalovirus exposure and HLA in healthy donors. With 60 Vbeta and 13 Jbeta primers, the PCR was carried out. Sequencing used immunoSEQ multiplex PCR; TCRdb keeps in-frame clones, though not all of them. The sample lists tens of thousands of clones, roughly 84% occurring once. This CDR3 region has 18 residues. V lost 4 bases, J lost 4 bases, and 17 bases stayed unmatched. Germline V gene sequence: CDR1 SGHRS, CDR2 YFSETQ. Sequencing was done on a sample of PBMCs. The rearrangement uses TRBV5-1 and TRBJ1-2; 9 bases are shared with TRBD1. The receptor's source is a man younger than 45 in good health and CMV-seronegative. Here the CDR3 reads CASSTLLRTGEGPYGYTF. The CDR3 DNA is TGCGCCAGCAGCACCCTACTTAGGACAGGGGAAGGGCCCTATGGCTACACCTTC.